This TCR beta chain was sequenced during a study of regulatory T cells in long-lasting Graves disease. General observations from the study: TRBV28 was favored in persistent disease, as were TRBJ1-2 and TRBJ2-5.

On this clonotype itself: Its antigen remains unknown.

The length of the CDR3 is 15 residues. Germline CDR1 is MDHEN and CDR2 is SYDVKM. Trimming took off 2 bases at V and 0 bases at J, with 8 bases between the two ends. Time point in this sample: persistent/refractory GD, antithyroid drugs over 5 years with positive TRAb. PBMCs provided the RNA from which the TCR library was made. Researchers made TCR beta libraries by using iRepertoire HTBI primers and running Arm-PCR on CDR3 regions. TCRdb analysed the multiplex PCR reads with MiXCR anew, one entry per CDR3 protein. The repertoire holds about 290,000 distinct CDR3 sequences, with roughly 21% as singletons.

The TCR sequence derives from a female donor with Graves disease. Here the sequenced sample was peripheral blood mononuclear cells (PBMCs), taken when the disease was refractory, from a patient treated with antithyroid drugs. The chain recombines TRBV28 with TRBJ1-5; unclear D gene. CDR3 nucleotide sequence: TGTGCCAGCAGTTTACGGCAGCATAGCAATCAGCCCCAGCATTTT. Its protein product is CASSLRQHSNQPQHF.